This entry describes one T cell receptor (beta chain). The data were taken from a study of blood T cell repertoires in COVID-19. At the level of the study: PBMCs, B-cell-depleted T cells, or T cells provided the cDNA or gDNA that made up the material.

Looked up from germline, CDR1 is LNHDA and CDR2 is SQIVND (reference sequence). CDR3 length equals 18 residues. J lost 2 bases, V lost 5 bases, and 13 bases had no gene match. Under the authors' procedure: Nucleated cell number was recorded as an estimate derived from reference gene primer amplification. Assay: immunoSEQ multiplex PCR; the TCRdb copy retains only in-frame clones and omits some. V and J calls and clone size are as listed in that table; D and trimming were resolved from the DNA. The table lists roughly 200,000 clones, roughly 83% of them singletons. The receptor was derived from a woman in her forties with COVID-19, enrolled during active disease. The V and J genes are TRBV19 and TRBJ2-3; 10 positions match TRBD2. What was sequenced was peripheral blood. CDR3 in amino acids: CASSPLLGLARDTDTQYF. The CDR3 nucleotides read TGTGCCAGTAGTCCACTCCTGGGACTAGCGAGGGACACAGATACGCAGTATTTT.